Shown below are 15 T cell receptor beta chains from a single sample sequenced in a study of early T cells in non-severe SARS-CoV-2 infection. Via MiXCR, TCRdb re-called the 5' RACE reads, giving one row per CDR3 protein. The sample holds 55,000 to 70,000 distinct CDR3 sequences; roughly 5.5% are singletons and the top ten take about 7%. The sample was whole blood. The receptors derive from an adult who was a healthcare worker with PCR-confirmed SARS-CoV-2 infection or an uninfected control (not recorded which).

This clonotype appeared many times. The rearrangement links TRBV27 to TRBJ2-7; D is uncertain. With 8 bases removed from V and 6 bases from J, the gap between germline ends came to 17 bases. The CDR3 contains 13 residues. Per the germline V gene, CDR1 is MNHEY and CDR2 is SMNVEV (reference sequence). CDR3 protein: CASAGGPLSEQYF. In DNA form, the CDR3 reads TGTGCCAGCGCCGGCGGACCCCTCAGCGAGCAGTACTTC.

The J gene is TRBJ1-2, the V gene TRBV29-1; no clear D gene. The CDR3 runs to 13 residues. CDR1 SQVTM and CDR2 ANQGSEA come from the germline V gene. Trimming pared 2 bases from V and 1 base from J, leaving 8 bases between. CDR3 loop: CSVERADNYGYTF. The CDR3 region has the DNA TGCAGCGTTGAAAGGGCGGATAACTATGGCTACACCTTC.

This clonotype was counted at least ten times. The chain carries TRBV10-3 and TRBJ2-7, with D uncertain. This CDR3 is 12 amino acids long. Germline V gives CDR1 ENHRY, CDR2 SYGVKD. Deletions cut 6 bases from V and 7 bases from J, with 13 bases between. CDR3 sequence (DNA): TGTGCCATCAGCTCCTCGGCATGGGAGCAGTACTTC. Amino acids: CAISSSAWEQYF.

This clonotype has at least ten counts. The chain recombines TRBV5-1 with TRBJ2-7, with 12 bases lining up with TRBD1. The CDR3 has 15 residues. CDR1 is SGHRS, CDR2 YFSETQ, per germline. V lost 4 bases and J lost 7; bases outside the gene matches: 9. The CDR3 here is CASSPAGTGGSEQYF. The CDR3 DNA is TGCGCCAGCAGCCCCGCCGGGACAGGGGGCAGTGAGCAGTACTTC.

The V and J genes are TRBV11-2 and TRBJ2-7, with unresolved D. CDR3 length: 14 amino acids. CDR1 and CDR2 (germline): SGHAT, FQNNGV. Deletions cut 0 bases from V and 6 bases from J, with 12 bases between. The CDR3 region has the DNA TGTGCCAGCAGCTTAGATTGGGCGGTGGCCGAGCAGTACTTC. Translating it yields CASSLDWAVAEQYF. The entire variable domain, with the rest obtained from reference TRBV11-2 and TRBJ2-7, is as follows: EAGVAQSPRYKIIEKRQSVAFWCNPISGHATLYWYQQILGQGPKLLIQFQNNGVVDDSQLPKDRFSAERLKGVDSTLKIQPAKLEDSAVYLCASSLDWAVAEQYFGPGTRLTVT.

CDR3 region: CAISPTGNLDTEAFF. The CDR3 nucleotides are TGTGCCATCAGTCCGACAGGAAATCTAGACACTGAAGCTTTCTTT. The chain links TRBV10-3 to TRBJ1-1, with a tentative D call TRBD1 (6 bases). The V and J ends lost 5 bases and 3 bases respectively, with 16 bases between them. This CDR3 is built from 15 residues. Germline CDR1 and CDR2: ENHRY and SYGVKD.

A few counts support this clonotype. The chain recombines TRBV5-1 with TRBJ2-4; D is ambiguous. V dropped 2 bases and J dropped 0 bases, with 6 bases sitting between them. Per germline, CDR1 SGHRS and CDR2 YFSETQ. The CDR3 spans 14 residues. The CDR3 DNA sequence: TGCGCCAGCAGCTTAGGGCTAGCCAAAAACATTCAGTACTTC. Protein: CASSLGLAKNIQYF.

This clonotype was observed many times. The chain's CDR3 is CATSQGGSYNEQFF. The CDR3 DNA is TGTGCCACCTCCCAGGGAGGCTCCTACAATGAGCAGTTCTTC. The chain is built from TRBV10-3 and TRBJ2-1; a possible D gene is TRBD2 (6 bases). Trimming removed 10 bases at V and 0 bases at J, with 13 bases between. Germline V lookup: CDR1 ENHRY, CDR2 SYGVKD. The length of the CDR3 is 14 residues.

This clonotype came up many times. The CDR3 sequence: CASSLGGEDTGELFF. CDR3 DNA sequence: TGCGCCAGCAGCTTAGGAGGGGAGGACACCGGGGAGCTGTTTTTT. This chain connects TRBV5-1 to TRBJ2-2, with D perhaps matching TRBD2 (6 bases). Germline-derived CDR1 and CDR2 are SGHRS and YFSETQ. This CDR3 is 15 amino acids long. With 2 bases removed from V and 3 bases from J, the gap between germline ends came to 11 bases.

This clonotype was seen a handful of times. The V call is TRBV7-9, the J call TRBJ2-7; tentative D call: TRBD1 (5 bases). Between the trimmed V and J ends, which lost 1 base and 7 bases, there was a span of 8 bases. In germline, CDR1 is SEHNR, CDR2 FQNEAQ (reference sequence). The CDR3 totals 12 residues. The CDR3: CASSLEGVEQYF. The CDR3 region has the DNA TGTGCCAGCAGCTTAGAAGGGGTTGAGCAGTACTTC.

This clonotype has a count of ten or more. V usage is TRBV6-2 or TRBV6-3 and J usage is TRBJ2-7; TRBD1 matches 7 bases. CDR1 and CDR2 (germline): MNHEY, SVGEGT. The CDR3 covers 14 residues. The junction had 6 bases not matched to a gene; V was cut back by 5 bases and J by 2 bases. The CDR3: CASSRQGSTYEQYF. In nucleotides, the CDR3 is TGTGCCAGCAGTAGACAGGGCAGCACCTACGAGCAGTACTTC.

This clonotype was observed at least ten times. V gene TRBV29-1 combines with J gene TRBJ1-2; D is uncertain. Germline values: CDR1 SQVTM, CDR2 ANQGSEA. CDR3 length: 11 amino acids. V was shortened by 3 bases and J by 5 bases, with 7 bases between the two germline ends. For the CDR3, the DNA is TGCAGCGTTGAGGATCGTTATGGCTACACCTTC. Translated: CSVEDRYGYTF.

This clonotype was observed at least ten times. V is TRBV6-4 and J is TRBJ2-2; D assignment may be TRBD1 or TRBD2 (5 bases each). Looked up from germline, CDR1 is MRHNA and CDR2 is SNTAGT. The CDR3 contains 14 residues. V was cut by 4 bases and J by 4 bases, with 10 bases left in between. CDR3 sequence reads: CASSGAGSTGELFF. As DNA, the CDR3 is TGTGCCAGCAGTGGTGCAGGGAGCACCGGGGAGCTGTTTTTT.

This clonotype was picked up many times. The V gene is TRBV3-1, the J gene TRBJ1-2, with 7 bases fitting TRBD1. Germline values: CDR1 LGHDT, CDR2 YNNKEL (reference sequence). The length of the CDR3 is 14 residues. V dropped 2 bases and J dropped 6; count of bases not matched to a gene: 6. Written as DNA, the CDR3 is TGTGCCAGCAGCCAATTGGACAGGATCCATGGCTACACCTTC. It translates to CASSQLDRIHGYTF. Looking up the rest from reference TRBV3-1 and TRBJ1-2 gives the full variable domain: DTAVSQTPKYLVTQMGNDKSIKCEQNLGHDTMYWYKQDSKKFLKIMFSYNNKELIINETVPNRFSPKSPDKAHLNLHINSLELGDSAVYFCASSQLDRIHGYTFGSGTRLTVV.

This clonotype occurred a few times. J is TRBJ2-5 and V is TRBV4-3; tentatively, D is TRBD2 (6 bases). V lost 0 bases, J lost 1 base, and 12 bases lay in between. From germline, CDR1 is LGHNA and CDR2 YSLEER. CDR3 size: 16 residues. CDR3 protein: CASSQDLGGSQETQYF. CDR3 in DNA: TGCGCCAGCAGCCAAGATTTAGGAGGGAGCCAAGAGACCCAGTACTTC.